This T cell receptor beta chain comes out of a study of response to subunit inactivated influenza vaccine (dated by TCRdb to 2017 to 2018). As for the study more broadly: To follow how T cells responded to a trivalent subunit inactivated influenza vaccine, the researchers relied on deep quantitative profiling of the T cell receptor repertoire.

Details on this clonotype: Its antigen is still unknown. There are no base qualities to consult, and no much larger clone falls within one base.

The time point label on this specimen signifies: 45 days after influenza vaccine administration. The germline V and J ends show losses of 5 bases and 0 bases respectively, and no gene match explains 10 bases of the junction. Reading the germline V gene gives CDR1 SGHAT and CDR2 FQNNGV. The CDR3 contains 18 residues, cysteine and phenylalanine counted. The retained sequence is limited to the CDR3, 54 bases, with the frame set at the first base. Library construction relied on RT-PCR. The run used an Illumina HiSeq 2500. TCRdb reprocessed the public reads (quality trimming at Q25 with fastp, clone calling with MiXCR) and kept in-frame beta chains. Records with the same CDR3 protein are collapsed into one entry carrying the most frequent genes and DNA. This sample is represented by approximately 500,000 distinct CDR3 sequences; 13% of them were singletons. Clones ranked in the top ten supply around 13% of the sample.

What the authors observed across the whole study: According to the authors, only a limited number of new T cells may be recruited by each seasonal influenza vaccination.

The sequence was obtained from a middle-aged man who received an inactivated influenza vaccine. Donor details come from another sample of the same person, matched by shared clones. The V gene is TRBV11-2 and the J gene is TRBJ2-6; a stretch of 7 junction bases matches TRBD2. This sample comprised PBMCs from blood, obtained about 6 weeks after vaccination. The CDR3 has the sequence CASSPMRGGASGANVLTF. In nucleotide form, the sequence is TGTGCCAGCAGCCCCATGCGCGGGGGAGCCTCTGGGGCCAACGTCCTGACTTTC. Joined to the reference TRBV11-2 and TRBJ2-6 proteins, this CDR3 gives the full variable domain: EAGVAQSPRYKIIEKRQSVAFWCNPISGHATLYWYQQILGQGPKLLIQFQNNGVVDDSQLPKDRFSAERLKGVDSTLKIQPAKLEDSAVYLCASSPMRGGASGANVLTFGAGSRLTVL.